Listed below are T cell receptor beta chains from one sample, sequenced in a study of Ad26.COV2.S vaccination and SARS-CoV-2 variants. The table came from immunoSEQ multiplex PCR; TCRdb's copy has only in-frame clones and leaves some out. The repertoire includes fewer than 600,000 clones, 89% of them detected once, and 1.5% to 2% sits in the top ten. This specimen was peripheral blood, taken in a trial of Ad26.COV2.S vaccine versus placebo. All receptors come from a person aged 18 to 59 who received the Ad26.COV2.S COVID-19 vaccine or a placebo. Both conserved end residues are part of each CDR3. Each record gives: V gene, J gene, D gene, CDR3 protein. D genes are given only for firm matches.

>TRBV3-1/TRBV3-2|TRBJ2-7|TRBD2
CASSLSSGGTYEQYF
>TRBV4-1|TRBJ1-5|NA
CASSQTFSARQPQHF
>TRBV6-6|TRBJ1-2|NA
CASSYSTHSSNYGYTF
>TRBV6-2/TRBV6-3|TRBJ2-7|TRBD1
CASSFNPGQVLYEQYF
>TRBV5-1|TRBJ1-3|NA
CASSLVAGSGNTIYF
>TRBV4-1|TRBJ2-3|NA
CASSQVSHPTDTQYF
>TRBV6-2/TRBV6-3|TRBJ1-2|NA
CASSYALGKANYGYTF
>TRBV28|TRBJ1-5|TRBD1
CASLPTGGSNQPQHF
>TRBV7-9|TRBJ2-7|NA
CASSLSGTKIPNAAYEQYF
>TRBV6-5|TRBJ1-2|TRBD1
CASSYSPPGQGYGYTF
>TRBV5-6|TRBJ2-2|NA
CASSSVPGELFF
>TRBV30|TRBJ1-1|TRBD1
CASSDRDTEAFF
>TRBV27|TRBJ2-7|TRBD2
CASSSWTSGSYEQYF
>TRBV27|TRBJ2-2|TRBD1
CASSLRGHGELFF
>TRBV7-2|TRBJ1-1|NA
CASSLANTDKAFF
>TRBV7-9|TRBJ1-2|NA
CASSLGVLGDGYTF
>TRBV7-9|TRBJ1-4|NA
CASSLTGEKLFF
>TRBV15|TRBJ1-5|TRBD1
CATSRDTQGNQPQHF
>TRBV19|TRBJ1-1|TRBD1
CASKARGQGTLGAFF
>TRBV6-5|TRBJ2-1|TRBD1
CASSSQGGRGEQFF
>TRBV19|TRBJ2-7|TRBD1
CASSMVGTGVDYEQYF
>TRBV18|TRBJ1-3|NA
CASSPGQPSGNTIYF
>TRBV5-5|TRBJ1-1|TRBD1
CASSLRDSSMNTEAFF
>TRBV19|TRBJ1-1|NA
CASSIDRGSPEAFF
>TRBV6-5|TRBJ1-2|NA
CASSYSTLGYGYTF
>TRBV30|TRBJ1-1|NA
CAWRGDWREGRTEAFF
>TRBV11-2|TRBJ2-2|NA
CASSLDLILGGLFF
>TRBV10-2|TRBJ1-5|NA
CASSESGPDAEGNQPQHF
>TRBV13|TRBJ2-1|NA
CASSLLAETGNEQFF
>TRBV21-1|TRBJ2-7|NA
CASSKAGARHREQYF
>TRBV11-2|TRBJ1-2|NA
CASSPAGWGDGYTF
>TRBV7-2|TRBJ2-5|TRBD2
CASSPERGLALQETQYF
>TRBV7-9|TRBJ1-2|TRBD1
CASSTQGQAVTNYGYTF
>TRBV9|TRBJ2-1|NA
CASSATQGGVVQFF
>TRBV6-6|TRBJ1-1|NA
CASTLDGRSTEAFF